The 23 T cell receptor beta chains reported below all come from one sample, sequenced in a study of cytomegalovirus exposure and HLA in healthy donors (dated by TCRdb to about 2017). Libraries were prepared through the immunoSEQ multiplex PCR assay. For the multiplex PCR, a mixture combining 60 forward primers for TCR Vbeta segments and 13 reverse primers for TCR Jbeta segments was used. In TCRdb, the immuneACCESS table is reduced to in-frame sequences with V and J assigned. These tables do not hold every clone; where another copy was compared, an unresolved V gene accounts for under half, and the others remain unexplained. This sample's table contains under 90,000 clones. Roughly 14% of the sample belongs to the ten largest clones. The sample consisted of PBMCs. The receptors derive from a man aged 50 to 59 in good health and CMV-seropositive.

This rearrangement joins TRBV6-1 to TRBJ2-7; 8 bases are a match to TRBD2. The germline V gene encodes CDR1 MNHNS and CDR2 SASEGT. CDR3 length: 15 residues. The ends lost 9 bases at V and 2 bases at J; junction bases unmatched: 12. The CDR3 sequence is CASSSAGGLPYEQYV. Written as DNA, the CDR3 is TGTGCCAGTTCCTCGGCGGGAGGACTACCCTACGAGCAGTACGTC.

This chain connects TRBV5-6 to TRBJ2-7, with TRBD2 identical over 9 bases. J was trimmed by 5 bases and V by 4 bases; bases with no gene match: 10. The germline gives CDR1 SGHDT, CDR2 YYEEEE. The CDR3 has 15 amino acids. The CDR3 DNA is TGTGCCAGCAGCCCGGGAGCGATAGCGGGAGACGAGCAGTACTTC. This encodes CASSPGAIAGDEQYF.

This chain uses TRBV18 with TRBJ1-2; maybe TRBD1 (5 bases). CDR1 is KGHSH, CDR2 LQKENI, per germline. This CDR3 comprises 11 residues. Trimming pared 5 bases from V and 7 bases from J, leaving 8 bases between. The CDR3 region has the DNA TGTGCCAGCTCAACTCAGGGTGGCTACACCTTC. Protein sequence: CASSTQGGYTF.

The rearrangement joins TRBV30 to TRBJ2-2; D gene uncertain. The ends were cut back, 0 bases at V and 1 base at J, with 3 bases in the middle. Looked up from germline, CDR1 is GTSNPN and CDR2 is SVGIG (reference sequence). This CDR3 contains 13 residues. CDR3 amino acids: CAWSVLNTGELFF. DNA for the CDR3: TGTGCCTGGAGTGTACTGAACACCGGGGAGCTGTTTTTT.

The chain has TRBV16 and TRBJ1-1; no clear D. Trimming shortened V by 0 bases and J by 4 bases, and 9 bases separated the two germline ends. Germline V gene sequence: CDR1 KGHSY, CDR2 FQNENV. This CDR3 is 14 amino acids long. As DNA, the CDR3 is TGTGCCAGCAGCCAATCCACAGTGATCACTGAAGCTTTCTTT. Translation gives CASSQSTVITEAFF.

The chain combines TRBV4-1 with TRBJ2-5, with 7 nucleotides matching TRBD2. V gave up 1 base and J gave up 2 bases; unmatched junction bases: 4. The CDR3 loop spans 15 amino acids. Germline V CDR1 and CDR2: MGHRA, YSYEKL. CDR3 bases: TGCGCCAGCAGCCAAGCGGCTAGCGGACAAGAGACCCAGTACTTC. Its translation: CASSQAASGQETQYF.

The rearrangement joins TRBV6-5 to TRBJ1-4, with D possibly matching TRBD1 (5 bases). Germline loops: CDR1 MNHEY, CDR2 SVGAGI. Between the trimmed V and J ends, which lost 4 bases and 11 bases, there was a span of 20 bases. The CDR3 sequence is 15 residues long. The CDR3 DNA follows: TGTGCCAGCAGTTTCCGAGGACACCTACCTAGGAAACTGTTTTTT. It specifies CASSFRGHLPRKLFF.

The J gene is TRBJ2-7, the V gene TRBV18, with D maybe TRBD2 (5 bases). The germline V and J ends were trimmed by 5 bases and 3 bases, with 14 bases remaining between them. Germline V gene sequence: CDR1 KGHSH, CDR2 LQKENI. This CDR3 has 14 residues. CDR3 in amino acids: CASSRTGDGYEQYF. CDR3 DNA sequence: TGTGCCAGCTCAAGGACTGGAGATGGCTACGAGCAGTACTTC. The variable domain in full, completed from reference TRBV18 and TRBJ2-7, reads NAGVMQNPRHLVRRRGQEARLRCSPMKGHSHVYWYRQLPEEGLKFMVYLQKENIIDESGMPKERFSAEFPKEGPSILRIQQVVRGDSAAYFCASSRTGDGYEQYFGPGTRLTVT.

The chain employs TRBV6-5 and TRBJ1-2; D is perhaps TRBD1 (5 bases). This CDR3 contains 15 residues. Trimming cost V 6 bases and J 2 bases, with 16 bases left between them. The germline gives CDR1 MNHEY, CDR2 SVGAGI. This CDR3 is CASSLAGLGNYGYTF. CDR3 DNA: TGTGCCAGCAGCTTAGCAGGGCTAGGGAACTATGGCTACACCTTC.

The chain is built from TRBV12-1 and TRBJ2-5; the tabulated D call, TRBD2, remains unverified against the DNA. TRBV12-1 is a pseudogene locus. The CDR3 is 15 amino acids. DNA for the CDR3: TGTGCCAGCAGCTCGCGTAGCGGGAGTGGAGAGACCCAGTACTTC. Translated, it gives CASSSRSGSGETQYF.

The J gene is TRBJ1-2, the V gene TRBV11-2; D is ambiguous. This CDR3 spans 17 amino acids. The germline V and J ends were trimmed by 1 base and 7 bases, with 22 bases remaining between them. Per the germline V gene, CDR1 is SGHAT and CDR2 is FQNNGV. CDR3 nucleotide sequence: TGTGCCAGCAGCTTAGGTCTTTTATCTCGGGAGCTGGGTGGCTACACCTTC. Translation gives CASSLGLLSRELGGYTF.

The V and J genes are TRBV10-2 and TRBJ2-5; maybe TRBD2 (5 bases). Germline V gene lookup returns CDR1 WSHSY and CDR2 SAAADI. The CDR3 is made up of 13 amino acids. V was pared by 4 bases and J by 5 bases, with 11 bases between. CDR3 DNA sequence: TGCGCCAGCAGTGCAACTAAGCGGGAGACCCAGTACTTC. Protein sequence: CASSATKRETQYF.

CDR3 in DNA: TGTGCCAGCAGCCAAGATTCCGGACTAGCAGACGAGCAGTACGTC. As protein: CASSQDSGLADEQYV. This chain connects TRBV4-2 to TRBJ2-7; 8 bases are a match to TRBD2. The CDR3 loop spans 15 amino acids. The junction had 6 bases not matched to a gene; V was cut back by 0 bases and J by 5 bases. The V gene's germline CDR1 is LGHNA and CDR2 YNFKEQ.

The chain has TRBV30 and TRBJ2-5; possible D gene TRBD2, 6 bases. Germline V gene data show CDR1 as GTSNPN and CDR2 as SVGIG (reference sequence). Trimming stripped 0 bases from V and 2 bases from J, with 10 bases between. CDR3 size: 14 residues. CDR3 loop: CAWSVAGWQETQYF. The CDR3 DNA follows: TGTGCCTGGAGTGTAGCGGGTTGGCAAGAGACCCAGTACTTC.

The chain is built from TRBV4-3 and TRBJ1-2; a possible D gene is TRBD1 (5 bases). Germline CDR1 and CDR2: LGHNA and YSLEER. V was trimmed by 0 bases and J by 8 bases, leaving 13 bases between them. This CDR3 contains 14 residues. In nucleotides, the CDR3 is TGCGCCAGCAGCCAAGATTGGGGGGGGAGGGGCTACACCTTC. Protein sequence: CASSQDWGGRGYTF.

The chain combines TRBV6-5 with TRBJ2-1, with 9 bases identical to TRBD2. The V and J ends lost 2 bases and 7 bases, in that order; junction bases with no gene match: 3. Germline-derived CDR1 and CDR2 are MNHEY and SVGAGI. This CDR3 comprises 14 residues. In nucleotides, the CDR3 is TGTGCCAGCAGTTACCCGACTAGCGGAAATGAGCAGTTCTTC. Protein sequence: CASSYPTSGNEQFF.

This chain joins TRBV7-9 and TRBJ1-1; D uncertain. With 1 base removed from V and 1 base from J, the gap between germline ends came to 7 bases. The CDR3 runs to 14 residues. The germline V gene encodes CDR1 SEHNR and CDR2 FQNEAQ (reference sequence). CDR3 in DNA: TGTGCCAGCAGCTTAGGCGAACGGAACACTGAAGCTTTCTTT. It yields the protein CASSLGERNTEAFF.

This chain joins TRBV30 and TRBJ1-1; 7 bases line up with TRBD1. The CDR3 totals 13 residues. J lost 10 bases, V lost 2 bases, and 10 bases had no gene match. CDR1 is GTSNPN, CDR2 SVGIG, per germline (reference sequence). This CDR3 is CAWSFIRGLGAFF. The CDR3 nucleotides are TGTGCCTGGAGTTTCATCAGGGGGTTAGGAGCTTTCTTT.

V gene TRBV7-2 combines with J gene TRBJ2-3; the D is unclear. The CDR3 totals 14 residues. Per germline, CDR1 SGHTA and CDR2 FQGNSA. V lost 2 bases to trimming and J lost 2 bases, with 8 bases between them. The CDR3 here is CASSLQRLTDTQYF. CDR3 in DNA: TGTGCCAGCAGCTTACAGCGCCTCACAGATACGCAGTATTTT.

This rearrangement joins TRBV10-3 to TRBJ2-3; 15 nucleotides match TRBD2. Germline V lookup: CDR1 ENHRY, CDR2 SYGVKD. The CDR3 contains 16 residues. Trimming cost V 1 base and J 6 bases; bases outside gene matches: 2. For the CDR3, the DNA is TGTGCCATCAGTGAGTGGACTAGCGGGAGGGCTGATACGCAGTATTTT. This encodes CAISEWTSGRADTQYF.

This chain joins TRBV6-5 and TRBJ1-1; D not resolved. Germline CDR1 and CDR2: MNHEY and SVGAGI. This CDR3 comprises 16 residues. Trimming took off 0 bases at V and 1 base at J, with 12 bases between the two ends. CDR3 sequence reads: CASSYSAQLANTEAFF. The CDR3 region has the DNA TGTGCCAGCAGTTACTCCGCCCAGCTAGCGAACACTGAAGCTTTCTTT.

This chain connects TRBV2 to TRBJ2-1; TRBD2 aligns across 7 bases. V trimming: 6 bases; J trimming: 2 bases; junction bases outside the gene matches: 4. CDR3 length: 14 amino acids. Per germline, CDR1 SNHLY and CDR2 FYNNEI. The CDR3 DNA follows: TGTGCCAGCAGAGGGGACTATACCTACAATGAGCAGTTCTTC. Protein product: CASRGDYTYNEQFF.

This chain uses TRBV7-9 with TRBJ2-5, with 8 bases aligning to TRBD1. The J segment lost 5 bases and the V segment lost 1 base, leaving 18 bases of the junction unmatched. CDR1 and CDR2 (germline): SEHNR, FQNEAQ (reference sequence). CDR3 size: 19 residues. As DNA, the CDR3 is TGTGCCAGCAGCTTAGTTCCAGGGGGCGCGACAACAAGTGGGGAGACCCAGTACTTC. Translation: CASSLVPGGATTSGETQYF.